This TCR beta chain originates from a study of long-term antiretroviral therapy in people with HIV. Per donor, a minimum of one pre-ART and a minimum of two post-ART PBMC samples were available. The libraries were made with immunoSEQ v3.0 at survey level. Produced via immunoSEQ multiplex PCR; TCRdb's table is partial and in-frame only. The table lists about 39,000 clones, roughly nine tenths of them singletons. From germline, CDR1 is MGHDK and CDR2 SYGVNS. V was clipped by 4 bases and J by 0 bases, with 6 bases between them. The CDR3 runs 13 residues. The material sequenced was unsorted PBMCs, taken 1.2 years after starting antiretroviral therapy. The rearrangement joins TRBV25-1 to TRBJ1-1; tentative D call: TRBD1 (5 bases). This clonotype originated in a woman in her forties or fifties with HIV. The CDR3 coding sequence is TGTGCCAGCAGTGCAGGGTTGAACACTGAAGCTTTCTTT. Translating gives CASSAGLNTEAFF. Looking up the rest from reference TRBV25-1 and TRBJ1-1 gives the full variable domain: EADIYQTPRYLVIGTGKKITLECSQTMGHDKMYWYQQDPGMELHLIHYSYGVNSTEKGDLSSESTVSRIRTEHFPLTLESARPSHTSQYLCASSAGLNTEAFFGQGTRLTVV.